This T cell receptor beta chain was identified in a study of T cells after yellow fever vaccination. Study summary: Preparing low-cell-number fractions relied on SMART-Seq v4 Ultra Low Input. General observations from the study: Peak timing came faster in the weaker secondary response, day 5 versus 15.

Comments on this clonotype: Its antigen remains unidentified.

V gave up 2 bases and J gave up 8 bases, with 19 bases separating them. Per germline, CDR1 LGHNA and CDR2 YNFKEQ. The length of the CDR3 is 16 residues. TCRdb ran MiXCR on the 5' RACE reads and lists one entry per CDR3 protein. The sample shows 450,000 to 650,000 distinct CDR3 sequences, less than 15% of them seen only once. This specimen consisted of PBMCs, obtained on the day of the yellow fever booster vaccination. The receptor comes from a man aged 30 to 45 who received the YFV17D yellow fever vaccine. The rearrangement uses TRBV4-2 and TRBJ2-4; D ambiguous. CDR3 amino acids: CASSQLTSDPGDIQYF. The CDR3 region has the DNA TGTGCCAGCAGCCAACTCACCTCGGACCCCGGTGACATTCAGTACTTC.